This record looks at one T cell receptor (beta chain) sequence and its context. The CDR3 is made up of 13 amino acids. Between the trimmed V and J ends, which lost 6 bases and 6 bases, there was a span of 14 bases. Germline V gives CDR1 SGHTA, CDR2 FQGNSA. The sample belongs to a study of OX40 agonist ivuxolimab in advanced cancers. Repertoires were generated with immunoSEQ multiplex PCR, while TCRdb's copy carries only in-frame clones and drops some. The profile covers approximately 68,000 clones, with roughly 88% appearing a single time and 0.85% to 1% taken by the ten largest. The clonotype was recovered from an adult with an advanced solid tumor such as melanoma, head and neck, liver or kidney cancer. The source material was CD4+ or CD8+ T cells sorted from blood, sampled in a trial of the OX40 agonist ivuxolimab. V and J are TRBV7-2 and TRBJ1-2; D unresolved. CDR3 nucleotide sequence: TGTGCCAGCAGATTGGACTTCGACCATGGCTACACCTTC. Translating it yields CASRLDFDHGYTF.